This T cell receptor (beta chain) emerged from a study of T cell responses to AZD1222 COVID-19 vaccine. Findings and limits, study-wide: The donors showed a predominance of white British ancestry and of females, with possible underestimation of clonal diversity. Across the whole spike, CD4 TCRs peaked at regions 160-218 and 743-854. The peak T cell response came first, and repertoires were sampled only after it.

The CDR3 is 17 amino acids. The method was immunoSEQ multiplex PCR; TCRdb's version includes in-frame clones alone and lacks a portion of them. The sample includes 150,000 or so clones, over 80% of them seen just once. Comment on this clone: Its target is unknown.

The TCR was taken from an adult who received the AZD1222 COVID-19 vaccine. The material sequenced was peripheral blood, taken 28 days after the second AZD1222 dose. The rearrangement uses TRBV21-1 and TRBJ1-1; the table's D gene call, TRBD1, was not cross checked with the DNA. TRBV21-1 is flagged as a pseudogene. CDR3 region: CASSSLQGRELDTEAFF. CDR3 DNA sequence: TGTGCCAGCAGCAGTTTACAGGGTAGGGAACTAGACACTGAAGCTTTCTTT.